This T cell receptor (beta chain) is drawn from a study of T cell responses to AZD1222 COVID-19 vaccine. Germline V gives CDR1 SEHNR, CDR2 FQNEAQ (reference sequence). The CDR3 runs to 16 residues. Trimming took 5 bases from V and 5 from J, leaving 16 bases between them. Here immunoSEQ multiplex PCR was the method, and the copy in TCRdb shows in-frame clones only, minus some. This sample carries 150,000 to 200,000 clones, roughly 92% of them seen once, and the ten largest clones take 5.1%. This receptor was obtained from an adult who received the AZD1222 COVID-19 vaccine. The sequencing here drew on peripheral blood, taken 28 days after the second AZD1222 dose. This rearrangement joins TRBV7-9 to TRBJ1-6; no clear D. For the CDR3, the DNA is TGTGCCAGCAGCCTCCTCCGGACGGACGATAATTCACCCCTCCACTTT. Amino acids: CASSLLRTDDNSPLHF.